This entry describes one T cell receptor (beta chain). Its antigen is currently not known. Within one base of it there is no much larger clone, and no base qualities were kept. The data originate from a study of blood T cell repertoires in COVID-19 (dated by TCRdb to 2018 to 2020). Regarding the research as a whole: Samples from collaborators originated in the United States, Italy and Spain and spanned both the acute and convalescent phases of COVID-19. The material from the prospective study consisted of cDNA or gDNA derived from T cells, B-cell-depleted T cells, or PBMCs. The samples were drawn from two sources: the first 160 participants of the ongoing ImmuneRACE study, and over 1,000 subjects contributed by 6 global collaborators. A freely available public database, intended as a resource for researchers studying the immune response to SARS-CoV-2, is where the repertoires were released. Where available, HLA class I and class II types were obtained from metadata supplied by the sample provider rather than from assay-based typing. Deeply sampled blood TCRbeta repertoires from subjects exposed to, actively infected with, or recovered from COVID-19 were included in the dataset. Sample metadata almost always included a de-identified subject ID, COVID-19 status, age in years and sex.

TCRbeta CDR3 regions were amplified from genomic DNA by means of the immunoSEQ Assay, a bias-controlled multiplex PCR. Regarding the original processing steps: The number of nucleated cells in each sample was estimated from the amplification of reference gene primers within the assay. Sequence reads were collapsed and filtered to measure the absolute abundance of every unique TCRbeta CDR3 rearrangement. Productive Simpson clonality was computed per sample as the square root of Simpson's diversity index over productive rearrangements. TCRdb took this table from immuneACCESS and kept in-frame rearrangements with V and J called. Such tables lack part of the clones; where checked against another copy, unresolved V genes explain under half of the gap, and the rest is unexplained. V and J calls and clone size come straight from that table; D and trimming were deduced from the DNA. The sample table holds about 480,000 clones, of which more than 75% were seen once. The top ten hold over 1.5% of the sample.

Participants in the prospective study were aged roughly 18 to 89 years, lived in 24 United States geographic areas, and enrolled through a virtual design. In the prospective study, participants were assigned to cohorts based on the clinical history participants reported in a screening survey and a study questionnaire. Recovered participants in ImmuneRACE Cohort 3 were defined by two consecutive negative NP/OP PCR tests, clearance by a healthcare professional, or resolution of symptoms. In the prospective study, whole blood, serum and a nasopharyngeal or oropharyngeal swab were collected from each participant by mobile phlebotomists. Prospective study participants could optionally give additional blood draws and questionnaires over an approximately two-month period. Before DNA extraction, prospective study blood samples were shipped either frozen or at room temperature. Measured from the cysteine to the phenylalanine, the CDR3 is 13 residues long. The entry retains the CDR3 DNA only, 39 bases that are in frame from base 1. From a lookup of the germline V gene, CDR1 and CDR2 are KGHSH and LQKENI. V and J lose 2 bases and 3 bases, and a span of 5 bases separates them.

What the work shows at the level of the full study, not this receptor alone: Clinical and demographic metadata were provided uncurated, with the amount varying by source and participant.

The sample consisted of PBMCs or T cells enriched from blood (not recorded which). The chain is made from TRBV18 and TRBJ1-5, with the D gene too uncertain to name. This TCR was recovered from a woman aged 40 to 50 who had recovered from COVID-19. In nucleotides, the sequence is TGTGCCAGCTCACCAATATCCAATCAGCCCCAGCATTTT. Translated, it gives CASSPISNQPQHF.